The T cell receptor beta chain under discussion was sequenced for a study of shared clonotypes between healthy human individuals. The table came from immunoSEQ multiplex PCR; TCRdb's copy has only in-frame clones and leaves some out. The sample lists roughly 400,000 clones; about 97% were seen once. Looked up from germline, CDR1 is LNHNV and CDR2 is YYDKDF (reference sequence). The CDR3 totals 19 residues. V lost 3 bases and J lost 2; bases outside the gene matches: 12. Caucasian adults living in Nashville, Tennessee, provided all samples. The specimen sequenced was memory CD8+ T cells sorted from blood. Subset of the sample: CD45RO+ cells pooled with CCR7-negative TemRA cells. The receptor comes from a man younger than 45 in good health. J is TRBJ2-1 and V is TRBV15; TRBD2 matches at 11 bases. CDR3 in DNA: TGTGCCACCAGCAGGATACTAGCGGGAGATGGGAGGACCTACAATGAGCAGTTCTTC. Translation gives CATSRILAGDGRTYNEQFF.